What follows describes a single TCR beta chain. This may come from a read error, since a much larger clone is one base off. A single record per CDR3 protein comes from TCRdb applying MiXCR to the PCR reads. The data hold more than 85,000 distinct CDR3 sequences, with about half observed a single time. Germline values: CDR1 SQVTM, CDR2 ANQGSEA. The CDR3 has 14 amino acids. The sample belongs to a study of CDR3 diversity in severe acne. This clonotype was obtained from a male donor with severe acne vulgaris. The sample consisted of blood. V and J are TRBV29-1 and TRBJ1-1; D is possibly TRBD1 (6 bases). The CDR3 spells CSVEGTSMNIEAFF. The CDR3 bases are TGCAGCGTCGAGGGGACAAGTATGAACATTGAAGCTTTCTTT.